The sample holds many counts of the clone carrying this T cell receptor beta chain. What it binds is not known. The CDR3 contains 18 residues. Germline V gene sequence: CDR1 SQVTM, CDR2 ANQGSEA. Trimming took 5 bases from V and 5 from J; bases not matched to a gene: 21. The CDR3 regions of TCR beta were amplified from RNA transcripts. HTBI primers were the set used in a first-round RT-PCR of the TCR CDR3. TCRdb called the multiplex PCR reads again in MiXCR, with one record for every CDR3 protein. Here the sample spans hundreds of thousands of distinct CDR3 sequences, about 15% being singletons. The entry originates in a study of T cells in Graves' hyperthyroidism and ophthalmopathy. Study results and caveats: Most clonotypes expanded in thyroid above 0.001 were likewise present in blood. A 13 V-J model separated ophthalmopathy from stable hyperthyroidism.

The chain links TRBV29-1 to TRBJ2-1; 7 bases are a match to TRBD2. The sequenced sample was blood. This receptor was obtained from a man between 18 and 29 years old with Graves' ophthalmopathy. CDR3 sequence: CSVKRLAEPYPLNNEQFF. Written as DNA, the CDR3 is TGCAGCGTTAAGCGGCTAGCGGAGCCATATCCCCTTAACAATGAGCAGTTCTTC.